This T cell receptor beta chain was sequenced in a study of T cells in localized non-small cell lung cancer. TCRdb's copy holds only in-frame clones and misses some; the assay was immunoSEQ multiplex PCR. The sample records around 70,000 clones, 85% to 90% being singletons. Germline V gene sequence: CDR1 SGHRS, CDR2 YFSETQ. V gave up 7 bases and J gave up 1 base, with 14 bases separating them. The CDR3 consists of 14 residues. V usage is TRBV5-1 and J usage is TRBJ1-1, with D possibly TRBD1 on 6 matching bases. The source was peripheral blood, collected before any cancer treatment. The receptor comes from a male donor aged 60 or older with stage III squamous cell lung carcinoma. Here the CDR3 reads CASSRGDGNTEAFF. As DNA, the CDR3 is TGCGCCAGCTCAAGGGGGGACGGGAACACTGAAGCTTTCTTT.